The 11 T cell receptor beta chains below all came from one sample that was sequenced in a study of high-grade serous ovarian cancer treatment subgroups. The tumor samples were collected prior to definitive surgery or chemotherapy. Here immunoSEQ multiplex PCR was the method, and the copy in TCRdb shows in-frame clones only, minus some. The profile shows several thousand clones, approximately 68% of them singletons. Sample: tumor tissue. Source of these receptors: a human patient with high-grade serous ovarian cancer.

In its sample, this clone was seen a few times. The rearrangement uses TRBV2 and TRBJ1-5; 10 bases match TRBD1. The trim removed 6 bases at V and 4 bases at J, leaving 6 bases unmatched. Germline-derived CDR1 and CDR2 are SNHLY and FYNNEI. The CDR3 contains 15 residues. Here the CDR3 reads CASRGDRGRNQPQHF. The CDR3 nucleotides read TGTGCCAGCAGAGGGGACAGGGGAAGGAATCAGCCCCAGCATTTT.

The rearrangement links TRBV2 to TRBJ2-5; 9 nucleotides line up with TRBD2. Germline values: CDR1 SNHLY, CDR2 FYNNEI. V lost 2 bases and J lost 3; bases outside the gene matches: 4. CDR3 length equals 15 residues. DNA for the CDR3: TGTGCCAGCAGTGAAATCGCTAGCGGGGAAGAGACCCAGTACTTC. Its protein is CASSEIASGEETQYF.

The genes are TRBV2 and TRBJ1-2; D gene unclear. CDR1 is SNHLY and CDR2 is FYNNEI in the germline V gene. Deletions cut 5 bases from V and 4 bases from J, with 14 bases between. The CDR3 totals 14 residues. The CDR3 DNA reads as TGTGCCAGCAGTAAAGGCGGAGGTGGCTATGGCTACACCTTC. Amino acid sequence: CASSKGGGGYGYTF. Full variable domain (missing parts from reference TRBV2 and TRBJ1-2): EPEVTQTPSHQVTQMGQEVILRCVPISNHLYFYWYRQILGQKVEFLVSFYNNEISEKSEIFDDQFSVERPDGSNFTLKIRSTKLEDSAMYFCASSKGGGGYGYTFGSGTRLTVV.

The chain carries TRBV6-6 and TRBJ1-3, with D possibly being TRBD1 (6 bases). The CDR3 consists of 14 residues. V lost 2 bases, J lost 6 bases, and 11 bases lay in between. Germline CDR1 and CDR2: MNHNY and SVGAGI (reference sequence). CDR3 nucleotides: TGTGCCAGCAGTTACCAGGGGTGGGAAAACACCATATATTTT. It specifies CASSYQGWENTIYF.

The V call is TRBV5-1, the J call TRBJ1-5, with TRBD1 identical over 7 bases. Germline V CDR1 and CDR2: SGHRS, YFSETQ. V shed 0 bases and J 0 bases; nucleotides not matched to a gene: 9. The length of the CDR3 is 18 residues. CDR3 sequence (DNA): TGCGCCAGCAGCTTGGAGGGCAACACAGGGGATAGCAATCAGCCCCAGCATTTT. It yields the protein CASSLEGNTGDSNQPQHF.

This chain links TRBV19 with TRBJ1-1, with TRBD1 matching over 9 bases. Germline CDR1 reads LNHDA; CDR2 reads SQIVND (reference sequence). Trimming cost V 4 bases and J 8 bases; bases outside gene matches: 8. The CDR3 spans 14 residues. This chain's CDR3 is CASSTSDRGLEAFF. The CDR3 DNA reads TGTGCCAGTAGTACTTCGGACAGGGGACTGGAAGCTTTCTTT.

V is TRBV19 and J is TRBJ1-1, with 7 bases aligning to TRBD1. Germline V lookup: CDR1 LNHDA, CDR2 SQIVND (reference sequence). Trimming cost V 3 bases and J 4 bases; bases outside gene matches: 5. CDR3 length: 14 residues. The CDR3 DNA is TGTGCCAGTAGTATCTTCGCAGGGGGCACTGAAGCTTTCTTT. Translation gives CASSIFAGGTEAFF.

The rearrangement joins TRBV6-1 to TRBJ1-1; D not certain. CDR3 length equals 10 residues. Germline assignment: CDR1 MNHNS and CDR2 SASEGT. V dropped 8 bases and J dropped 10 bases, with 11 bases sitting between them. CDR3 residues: CASGRFVAFF. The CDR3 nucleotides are TGTGCCAGCGGACGTTTCGTAGCTTTCTTT.

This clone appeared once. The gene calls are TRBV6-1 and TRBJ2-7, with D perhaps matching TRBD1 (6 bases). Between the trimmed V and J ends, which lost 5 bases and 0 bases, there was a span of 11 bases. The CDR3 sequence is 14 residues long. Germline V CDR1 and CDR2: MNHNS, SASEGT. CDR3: CASSWGQRSYEQYV. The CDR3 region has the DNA TGTGCCAGCAGTTGGGGGCAGCGCTCCTACGAGCAGTACGTC.

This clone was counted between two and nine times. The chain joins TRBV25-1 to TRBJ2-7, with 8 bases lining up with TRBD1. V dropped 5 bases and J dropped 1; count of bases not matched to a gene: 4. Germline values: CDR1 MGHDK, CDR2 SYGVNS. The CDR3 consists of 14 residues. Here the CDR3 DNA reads TGTGCCAGCAGTAGCTGGACAGGGTCCTACGAGCAGTACTTC. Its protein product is CASSSWTGSYEQYF.

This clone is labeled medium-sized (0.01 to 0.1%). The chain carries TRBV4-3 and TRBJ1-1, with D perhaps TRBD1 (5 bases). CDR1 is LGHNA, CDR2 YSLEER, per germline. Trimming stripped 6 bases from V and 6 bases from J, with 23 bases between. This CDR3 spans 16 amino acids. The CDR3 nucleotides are TGCGCCAGCAGGCGGCGGGGGAGGGATGGGTTGGCTGAAGCTTTCTTT. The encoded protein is CASRRRGRDGLAEAFF.